This TCR beta chain originates from a study of CD8 T cell repertoires and HIV-1 epitope variants. Background on the study: T cells were stimulated with Twenty-five Gag and Nef peptides separately. Enriched T cells were co-cultured with equal numbers of autologous T cell-negative antigen-presenting cells.

This clone was detected once. As yet, its antigen is unknown. Method: immunoSEQ multiplex PCR; TCRdb's copy keeps in-frame clones and lacks some. The data show several thousand clones, with about 64% seen just once and 40% to 55% held by the top ten. The germline V and J ends were trimmed by 3 bases and 7 bases, with 10 bases remaining between them. This CDR3 is 12 amino acids long. Germline values: CDR1 SGHDN, CDR2 FVKESK. Sequenced: cultured CD8+ T cells derived from PBMCs. The chain combines TRBV14 with TRBJ2-7; D is unresolved. The TCR originated in a male donor with HIV. The CDR3 DNA sequence: TGTGCCAGCAGCCATCCCCTCGGGGAGCAGTACTTC. It yields the protein CASSHPLGEQYF.